The T cell receptor (beta chain) described here comes from a study of T-cell reconstitution after alpha-beta-depleted transplantation in children. The library targeted TCRbeta and was prepared with unique molecular identifiers. TCRdb itself ran the PCR reads through MiXCR, one entry per CDR3 protein. The table has more than 550,000 distinct CDR3 sequences, approximately 10% seen once. V lost 3 bases, J lost 4 bases, and 13 bases stayed unmatched. This CDR3 is 17 amino acids long. CDR1 MDHEN and CDR2 SYDVKM come from the germline V gene. This receptor was obtained from a human donor who donated a stem cell graft to a child with acute myeloid leukemia. V is TRBV28 and J is TRBJ1-2; 8 positions agree with TRBD1. The sequences come from PBMCs from the stem cell graft donor, collected from the stem cell graft. CDR3 coding DNA: TGTGCCAGCAGTTTTTCGTTTGGACAGGGCAACCCCTATGGCTACACCTTC. This sequence encodes CASSFSFGQGNPYGYTF.